These 25 T cell receptor beta chains came from one sample sequenced in a study of T cell repertoires in cytomegalovirus infection. These TCRs are of unknown antigen specificity. TCRdb re-called the reads with MiXCR, one entry per CDR3 protein. Counted here are about 83,000 distinct CDR3 sequences, about 24% occurring once; the ten biggest clones make up approximately 53%. Here the sequenced sample was CD8+ T cells from cultured PBMCs, taken from culture after CMV antigen stimulation. The source of these receptors is a human donor in good health (CMV status not recorded). Some clones in this sample may be carry-over from other donors' samples.

The chain carries TRBV15 and TRBJ2-2; the D is unclear. The ends were cut back, 4 bases at V and 1 base at J, with 7 bases in the middle. This CDR3 contains 14 residues. From germline, CDR1 is LNHNV and CDR2 YYDKDF (reference sequence). The CDR3 spells CATSKTGNTGELFF. The CDR3 DNA sequence: TGTGCCACCAGCAAAACCGGGAACACCGGGGAGCTGTTTTTT.

V is TRBV13 and J is TRBJ1-2; TRBD1 might be the D (5 bases). Germline CDR1 and CDR2: PRHDT and FYEKMQ (reference sequence). The CDR3 contains 14 residues. Trimming removed 8 bases at V and 3 bases at J, with 16 bases between. The CDR3 protein is CASGWGGMDYGYTF. The DNA of the CDR3 is TGTGCCAGCGGATGGGGGGGGATGGACTATGGCTACACCTTC.

The sample holds a few counts of this clonotype. The chain has TRBV4-3 and TRBJ2-7; TRBD2 matches at 8 bases. This CDR3 contains 15 residues. After removal of 0 bases from V and 4 bases from J, the junction contained 5 bases not matched to a gene. CDR1 and CDR2 from the germline V gene are LGHNA and YSLEER. The CDR3 DNA is TGCGCCAGCAGCCAAGATACTTCGGGAGGGTACGAGCAGTACTTC. Translated: CASSQDTSGGYEQYF.

This clonotype was seen a few times. The genes are TRBV5-5 and TRBJ2-1; 9 bases line up with TRBD1. There are 15 residues in the CDR3. The V and J ends lost 2 bases and 4 bases, in that order; junction bases with no gene match: 4. Per the germline V gene, CDR1 is SGHKS and CDR2 is YYEKEE (reference sequence). DNA of the CDR3: TGTGCCAGCAGCTTAACAGGGGGCAAGTACAATGAGCAGTTCTTC. It encodes CASSLTGGKYNEQFF.

This clonotype was seen ten or more times. The gene calls are TRBV7-9 and TRBJ2-6; 8 bases map to TRBD1. From germline, CDR1 is SEHNR and CDR2 FQNEAQ (reference sequence). This CDR3 is 17 amino acids long. The V segment lost 0 bases and the J segment 2 bases; nucleotides outside the gene matches: 3. In DNA, the CDR3 is TGTGCCAGCAGCTTAGCGCAGGGGGCCGCTGGGGCCAACGTCCTGACTTTC. Translating it yields CASSLAQGAAGANVLTF.

For this clonotype: An end of the junction does not agree with germline; a read error may underlie this. The genes are TRBV6-2 or TRBV6-3 and TRBJ2-1; possible D gene TRBD2, 5 bases. Germline assignment: CDR1 MNHEY and CDR2 SVGEGT. The CDR3 consists of 16 residues. The CDR3 DNA follows: TGTGCCAGCATTTACCCGGACTCTTACTCCTACAATGAGCAGTTCTTC. Its protein is CASIYPDSYSYNEQFF.

The sample holds one count of this clonotype. The genes are TRBV6-1 and TRBJ2-5; D perhaps matches TRBD2 (7 bases). Germline CDR1 MNHNS, CDR2 SASEGT. The V and J ends lost 6 bases and 5 bases respectively, with 22 bases between them. This CDR3 has 16 amino acids. The CDR3 loop is CASSRGGSIAGETQYF. The CDR3, as DNA: TGTGCCAGCAGCAGGGGAGGGAGCATAGCCGGGGAGACCCAGTACTTC.

Only a few counts were recorded for this clonotype. The V and J genes are TRBV5-6 and TRBJ1-4; TRBD1 matches at 8 bases. The CDR3 runs 14 residues. The J segment lost 7 bases and the V segment lost 4 bases, leaving 6 bases of the junction unmatched. Looked up from germline, CDR1 is SGHDT and CDR2 is YYEEEE. The CDR3, as DNA: TGTGCCAGCAGCCGAGGACAGGGAGCTGAAAAACTGTTTTTT. Encoded protein: CASSRGQGAEKLFF.

This clonotype was seen more than once but under ten times. V is TRBV7-9 and J is TRBJ2-7; D gene ambiguous. The CDR3 is 13 residues long. Germline CDR1 reads SEHNR; CDR2 reads FQNEAQ (reference sequence). With 2 bases removed from V and 2 bases from J, the gap between germline ends came to 7 bases. The CDR3 region is CASSLSPAYEQYF. CDR3 coding DNA: TGTGCCAGCAGCTTATCTCCAGCCTACGAGCAGTACTTC.

This clonotype was observed a handful of times. The rearrangement joins TRBV7-9 to TRBJ2-4, with TRBD1 identical over 8 bases. The CDR3 has 16 amino acids. J was trimmed by 3 bases and V by 5 bases; bases with no gene match: 9. The germline V gene has CDR1 SEHNR and CDR2 FQNEAQ (reference sequence). The CDR3 sequence is CASSAETGAGKNIQYF. The CDR3 coding sequence is TGTGCCAGCAGCGCCGAGACAGGGGCCGGCAAAAACATTCAGTACTTC. The complete variable domain, with remaining parts taken from reference TRBV7-9 and TRBJ2-4, reads DTGVSQNPRHKITKRGQNVTFRCDPISEHNRLYWYRQTLGQGPEFLTYFQNEAQLEKSRLLSDRFSAERPKGSFSTLEIQRTEQGDSAMYLCASSAETGAGKNIQYFGAGTRLSVL.

This clonotype was seen only a few times. The rearrangement joins TRBV6-2 or TRBV6-3 to TRBJ2-7, with D maybe TRBD2 (6 bases). CDR1 and CDR2 (germline): MNHEY, SVGEGT. CDR3 length equals 17 residues. The V and J ends lost 2 bases and 2 bases respectively, with 19 bases between them. CDR3 in DNA: TGTGCCAGCAGTTACCTCACTGGACTACCAAAAACCTACGAGCAGTACTTC. It translates to CASSYLTGLPKTYEQYF.

The rearrangement uses TRBV6-2 or TRBV6-3 and TRBJ2-7; TRBD2 might be the D (6 bases). V shed 2 bases and J shed 3 bases, with 8 bases lying between them. There are 13 residues in the CDR3. Germline V gene lookup returns CDR1 MNHEY and CDR2 SVGEGT. The CDR3 DNA is TGTGCCAGCAGTTACGGGGGGATCTACGAGCAGTACTTC. It yields the protein CASSYGGIYEQYF.

About this clonotype itself: A much larger clone differs from this one at a single base, so this may be a read error. The genes are TRBV7-2 and TRBJ2-1, with D possibly TRBD2 on 5 matching bases. Germline assignment: CDR1 SGHTA and CDR2 FQGNSA. The CDR3 sequence is 14 residues long. Trimming pared 7 bases from V and 4 bases from J, leaving 14 bases between. The CDR3 spells CASTPPGGYNEQFF. The CDR3 coding sequence is TGTGCCAGCACCCCCCCCGGCGGGTACAATGAGCAGTTCTTC.

This chain joins TRBV27 and TRBJ2-7, with 9 bases aligning to TRBD2. Germline assignment: CDR1 MNHEY and CDR2 SMNVEV (reference sequence). The V and J ends lost 4 bases and 1 base, in that order; junction bases with no gene match: 2. The CDR3 loop spans 14 amino acids. CDR3 loop: CASSSGLASYEQYF. The CDR3 bases are TGTGCCAGCAGTTCGGGACTAGCTTCCTACGAGCAGTACTTC.

This chain joins TRBV7-9 and TRBJ2-6, with D possibly TRBD1 on 5 matching bases. With 5 bases removed from V and 1 base from J, the gap between germline ends came to 6 bases. This CDR3 comprises 14 residues. Germline V gives CDR1 SEHNR, CDR2 FQNEAQ (reference sequence). CDR3 amino acids: CASSRQSGANVLTF. CDR3 DNA sequence: TGTGCCAGCAGCCGACAGTCTGGGGCCAACGTCCTGACTTTC. Full variable domain (outside the CDR3, taken from reference TRBV7-9 and TRBJ2-6): DTGVSQNPRHKITKRGQNVTFRCDPISEHNRLYWYRQTLGQGPEFLTYFQNEAQLEKSRLLSDRFSAERPKGSFSTLEIQRTEQGDSAMYLCASSRQSGANVLTFGAGSRLTVL.

This clonotype was seen at least ten times. The chain is built from TRBV19 and TRBJ2-3; TRBD1 or TRBD2 may be the D gene (5 bases each). V was trimmed by 3 bases and J by 0 bases, leaving 10 bases between them. Germline V gene lookup returns CDR1 LNHDA and CDR2 SQIVND (reference sequence). The CDR3 runs 15 residues. The CDR3 DNA follows: TGTGCCAGTAGTATGGGGACCACTAGCACAGATACGCAGTATTTT. It translates to CASSMGTTSTDTQYF.

There are a few counts of this clonotype. V gene TRBV12-3 or TRBV12-4 combines with J gene TRBJ1-2, with 7 positions matching TRBD1. J lost 6 bases, V lost 5 bases, and 12 bases had no gene match. The CDR3 runs 15 residues. CDR3 bases: TGTGCCAGCAGTCCAACTCAGGGGGACGTGGATGGCTACACCTTC. Encoded protein: CASSPTQGDVDGYTF.

This clonotype showed up just a few times. The V and J genes are TRBV7-9 and TRBJ2-7; TRBD2 aligns across 11 bases. CDR1 SEHNR and CDR2 FQNEAQ come from the germline V gene (reference sequence). Germline trimming cut 4 bases from V and 2 bases from J; bases unmatched to any gene: 4. This CDR3 is built from 15 residues. DNA for the CDR3: TGTGCCAGCAGCTCGGGACTAGCGGCCACCTACGAGCAGTACTTC. Its protein is CASSSGLAATYEQYF.

Comments on this clonotype: The junction departs from the called germline gene at one end, perhaps through a read error. The gene calls are TRBV2 and TRBJ2-4, with TRBD1 as a possible D gene (6 bases). The CDR3 totals 15 residues. CDR1 is SNHLY, CDR2 FYNNEI, per germline. This CDR3 reads CTSSVGGSAKNIQYF. The CDR3 DNA reads TGTACCAGCAGTGTTGGGGGCTCGGCCAAAAACATTCAGTACTTC.

This clonotype was seen more than once but under ten times. V usage is TRBV7-9 and J usage is TRBJ2-5, with D perhaps matching TRBD2 (5 bases). V dropped 4 bases and J dropped 7 bases, with 16 bases sitting between them. CDR3 length: 14 residues. CDR1 is SEHNR and CDR2 is FQNEAQ in the germline V gene (reference sequence). DNA for the CDR3: TGTGCCAGCAGCTCAGGACTCCAATGGGGGACCCAGTACTTC. Translating gives CASSSGLQWGTQYF.

The J gene is TRBJ2-5, the V gene TRBV12-3 or TRBV12-4; TRBD1 matches at 10 bases. This CDR3 is 14 amino acids long. Losses at the gene ends were 7 bases for V and 8 bases for J; bases not matched to a gene: 10. The CDR3 reads CASNDRGRGDTQYF. The CDR3 DNA reads TGTGCCAGCAACGACAGGGGGCGCGGTGATACCCAGTACTTC.

This clonotype was observed a handful of times. J is TRBJ1-1 and V is TRBV28, with TRBD1 as a possible D gene (5 bases). CDR1 and CDR2 from the germline V gene are MDHEN and SYDVKM. V was clipped by 6 bases and J by 3 bases, with 14 bases between them. The CDR3 is 14 residues long. The CDR3 region is CASRTQAWHTEAFF. Here the CDR3 DNA reads TGTGCCAGCAGAACACAGGCCTGGCACACTGAAGCTTTCTTT.

This clonotype has ten or more counts. The CDR3: CASSDGSYEQYF. The CDR3 region has the DNA TGTGCCAGCAGTGACGGATCTTACGAGCAGTACTTC. This chain joins TRBV6-1 and TRBJ2-7; D is unresolved. V was shortened by 3 bases and J by 4 bases, with 7 bases between the two germline ends. The CDR3 extends over 12 amino acids. CDR1 is MNHNS and CDR2 is SASEGT in the germline V gene.

The V and J genes are TRBV29-1 and TRBJ2-2; weak D call: TRBD1 (6 bases). Germline V lookup: CDR1 SQVTM, CDR2 ANQGSEA. Trimming removed 4 bases from V and 3 bases from J, with 12 bases in between. The CDR3 is made up of 14 amino acids. CDR3: CSVGEQGDTGELFF. The CDR3, as DNA: TGCAGCGTTGGAGAACAGGGTGACACCGGGGAGCTGTTTTTT.

This clonotype was observed a handful of times. This chain links TRBV28 with TRBJ1-4, with D perhaps matching TRBD1 (5 bases). The CDR3 is made up of 17 amino acids. The V gene lost 5 bases and the J gene lost 0 bases, with 16 bases spanning the gap. Germline CDR1 and CDR2: MDHEN and SYDVKM. CDR3 bases: TGTGCCAGCAGTCCGTCCCCGACAGCACCAACTAATGAAAAACTGTTTTTT. Amino acids: CASSPSPTAPTNEKLFF.